A selection of T cell receptor beta chains follows, all from one sample in a study of radiation and T cells in renal cell carcinoma. The method was immunoSEQ multiplex PCR; TCRdb's version includes in-frame clones alone and lacks a portion of them. The table shows almost 20,000 clones, with around two thirds occurring only once. Sequenced here: tumor tissue, sampled from a patient whose treatment included radiotherapy and nephrectomy. The receptors originated from a woman in her sixties or seventies with renal cell carcinoma. Each CDR3 is given with its conserved first and last residue. D genes are given only for firm matches. Where a row states a size, it is once, few, many or the class of an expanded clone; other rows omit it.

abundance,d_gene,j_gene,v_gene,CDR3aa,CDR3nt
.,TRBD1,TRBJ2-2,TRBV14,CASSRQDRGPGELFF,TGTGCCAGCAGCCGCCAGGACAGGGGCCCCGGGGAGCTGTTTTTT
.,TRBD2,TRBJ2-7,TRBV6-1,CASSGGGYEQYF,TGTGCCAGCAGTGGGGGGGGCTACGAGCAGTACTTC
.,.,TRBJ2-1,TRBV7-3,CASSLRERAAYNEQFF,TGTGCCAGCAGCTTAAGGGAGCGGGCAGCCTACAATGAGCAGTTCTTC
.,.,TRBJ2-2,TRBV9,CASSVGPSTGELFF,TGTGCCAGCAGCGTAGGACCGTCCACCGGGGAGCTGTTTTTT
.,TRBD1,TRBJ1-1,TRBV28,CASRSGQGGGNTEAFF,TGTGCCAGCAGATCCGGACAGGGTGGAGGGAACACTGAAGCTTTCTTT
once,.,TRBJ2-1,TRBV7-2,CASSTRPHSYNEQFF,TGTGCCAGCAGCACCAGACCCCACTCCTACAATGAGCAGTTCTTC
medium-sized,TRBD2,TRBJ2-1,TRBV9,CASSVGNSGASSYNEQFF,TGTGCCAGCAGCGTAGGTAATAGCGGGGCCAGCTCCTACAATGAGCAGTTCTTC
.,.,TRBJ1-1,TRBV13,CASSAETSYTEAFF,TGTGCCAGCAGCGCGGAGACCTCCTACACTGAAGCTTTCTTT
.,TRBD1,TRBJ1-2,TRBV28,CASSSAGQGAYGYTF,TGTGCCAGCAGCTCGGCGGGGCAGGGGGCCTATGGCTACACCTTC
few,.,TRBJ2-1,TRBV5-4,CASSARGFRNEQFF,TGTGCCAGCAGCGCCCGGGGGTTCCGCAATGAGCAGTTCTTC
.,.,TRBJ1-1,TRBV15,CATSRDFEAFF,TGTGCCACCAGCAGAGATTTTGAAGCTTTCTTT
.,.,TRBJ2-2,TRBV9,CASSAQLGGTGELFF,TGTGCCAGCAGCGCTCAGCTTGGGGGCACCGGGGAGCTGTTTTTT
.,.,TRBJ2-5,TRBV5-5,CASSEGSGARETQYF,TGTGCCAGCAGCGAAGGATCCGGGGCCCGGGAGACCCAGTACTTC
few,.,TRBJ1-1,TRBV10-3,CAITENGQNTEAFF,TGTGCCATCACCGAAAATGGACAAAACACTGAAGCTTTCTTT
.,TRBD2,TRBJ2-5,TRBV7-9,CASSGTSGFQETQYF,TGTGCCAGCAGCGGTACTAGCGGGTTCCAAGAGACCCAGTACTTC
few,.,TRBJ2-5,TRBV10-1,CASSEGQKETQYF,TGCGCCAGCAGTGAGGGGCAGAAAGAGACCCAGTACTTC
.,.,TRBJ1-2,TRBV28,CASSSKGRTYGYTF,TGTGCCAGCAGTTCAAAAGGACGGACCTATGGCTACACCTTC
few,.,TRBJ1-1,TRBV5-1,CASGRDVGEVEAFF,TGCGCCAGCGGCAGGGACGTGGGGGAGGTCGAGGCTTTCTTT
few,.,TRBJ1-1,TRBV9,CASSTQGNTEAFF,TGTGCCAGCAGCACACAGGGGAACACTGAAGCTTTCTTT
.,.,TRBJ1-3,TRBV7-9,CASSLMRGAIYF,TGTGCCAGCAGCCTCATGAGAGGCGCCATATATTTT
.,TRBD2,TRBJ2-1,TRBV7-3,CASSASGAGQFF,TGTGCCAGCAGCGCTAGCGGGGCGGGTCAGTTCTTC
.,.,TRBJ2-7,TRBV2,CASSEGYEQYF,TGTGCCAGCAGTGAGGGCTACGAGCAGTACTTC
.,.,TRBJ1-1,TRBV9,CASSPWDGNTEAFF,TGTGCCAGCAGCCCGTGGGACGGGAACACTGAAGCTTTCTTT
few,.,TRBJ1-2,TRBV6-1,CASSGELSGALRGYTF,TGTGCCAGCAGTGGTGAATTGTCAGGGGCTCTTCGGGGCTACACCTTC
.,TRBD1,TRBJ1-2,TRBV9,CASSARQGGYGYTF,TGTGCCAGCAGCGCTAGACAGGGGGGATATGGCTACACCTTC
.,.,TRBJ1-6,TRBV28,CASSLTGPNSPLHF,TGTGCCAGCAGTCTCACAGGCCCTAATTCACCCCTCCACTTT
.,.,TRBJ2-1,TRBV6-6,CASSNWGSSYNEQFF,TGTGCCAGCAGTAATTGGGGGAGCTCCTACAATGAGCAGTTCTTC
.,.,TRBJ2-7,TRBV7-9,CASGSRQGYEQYF,TGTGCCAGCGGCTCCAGGCAGGGCTACGAGCAGTACTTC
.,TRBD1,TRBJ1-1,TRBV7-6,CASSTRDRGAEAFF,TGTGCCAGCAGTACCCGGGACAGGGGAGCCGAAGCTTTCTTT
.,TRBD1,TRBJ2-4,TRBV6-1,CASSEEFDRVAKNIQYF,TGTGCCAGCAGTGAAGAATTCGACAGGGTCGCCAAAAACATTCAGTACTTC
.,.,TRBJ2-6,TRBV19,CASSINFGGGATGANVLTF,TGTGCCAGTAGTATAAACTTCGGTGGGGGGGCCACTGGGGCCAACGTCCTGACTTTC
few,TRBD1,TRBJ2-1,TRBV11-3,CASSWSGQANEQFF,TGTGCCAGCAGTTGGTCCGGACAGGCGAATGAGCAGTTCTTC
.,.,TRBJ1-5,TRBV19,CASSAAHGHQPQHF,TGTGCCAGTAGTGCGGCGCACGGACACCAGCCCCAGCATTTT
.,.,TRBJ2-1,TRBV14,CASSQERWGNANEQFF,TGTGCCAGCAGCCAAGAGCGATGGGGAAATGCCAATGAGCAGTTCTTC
.,.,TRBJ1-1,TRBV7-2,CASSLDKGSYSEAFF,TGTGCCAGCAGCTTGGACAAAGGGTCGTACTCTGAAGCTTTCTTT
.,TRBD2,TRBJ2-1,TRBV11-2,CASSFRDYSYNEQFF,TGTGCCAGCAGCTTTCGGGACTACTCCTACAATGAGCAGTTCTTC
.,.,TRBJ2-6,TRBV6-1,CASSEGSLSGANVLTF,TGTGCCAGCAGTGAGGGCAGCCTCTCTGGGGCCAACGTCCTGACTTTC
few,.,TRBJ2-2,TRBV19,CASSIEQGTGELFF,TGTGCCAGTAGTATAGAACAGGGTACGGGGGAGCTGTTTTTT
.,.,TRBJ1-6,TRBV5-1,CASSSNREEDSPLHF,TGCGCCAGCAGCTCTAACAGGGAGGAGGACTCACCCCTCCACTTT
.,.,TRBJ2-4,TRBV6-6,CASQDRGKNIQYF,TGTGCCAGCCAGGACCGGGGGAAAAACATTCAGTACTTC
.,TRBD1,TRBJ1-4,TRBV19,CASSIGRGLWYGEKLFF,TGTGCCAGTAGTATCGGTAGGGGGCTTTGGTACGGTGAAAAACTGTTTTTT
.,.,TRBJ2-2,TRBV6-5,CASSYSGGRGELFF,TGTGCCAGCAGTTACTCGGGGGGGCGCGGGGAGCTGTTTTTT
few,.,TRBJ1-5,TRBV6-1,CATKNSPGWDQPQHF,TGTGCCACCAAAAATTCACCAGGGTGGGATCAGCCCCAGCATTTT
.,TRBD1,TRBJ1-1,TRBV30,CAWSGAGGWTEAFF,TGTGCCTGGAGTGGAGCAGGGGGCTGGACTGAAGCTTTCTTT
.,.,TRBJ2-7,TRBV5-5,CASSFGRGYEQYF,TGTGCCAGCAGCTTCGGACGGGGCTACGAGCAGTACTTC
.,TRBD1,TRBJ1-1,TRBV6-5,CASSYSTGEGTEAFF,TGTGCCAGCAGTTACTCGACAGGGGAGGGCACTGAAGCTTTCTTT